The entry below describes one T cell receptor (beta chain). Its antigen is unknown. This sample is part of a study of CD8 T cells in Susac syndrome. Study results and caveats: The study acknowledged a relatively small number of individuals in its TCR sequencing and HLA analysis.

From blood CD8+ and CD4+ T cells, the TCR beta chain was sequenced. Random hexamers were used to reverse transcribe the RNA input (roughly 0.5 to 1 ug). In TCRdb, the immunoSEQ multiplex PCR reads were re-called with MiXCR into one record per CDR3 protein. This table holds approximately 130,000 distinct CDR3 sequences, about 95% found once. The germline CDR1 and CDR2 sequences are LGHDT and YNNKEL (reference sequence). V gave up 1 base and J gave up 4 bases, with 7 bases separating them. This CDR3 has 14 residues. This TCR was sampled from a human donor in good health. V and J are TRBV3-1 and TRBJ2-2; D not resolved. Material for sequencing was CD4+ T cells from PBMCs. CDR3 amino acids: CASSQGLVTGELFF. DNA for the CDR3: TGTGCCAGCAGCCAAGGTCTGGTCACCGGGGAGCTGTTTTTT.